The clone carrying this TCR beta chain has only one observation. Data came from immunoSEQ multiplex PCR; TCRdb stores just in-frame clones and leaves some out. The data show around 50,000 clones, 75% to 95% seen once. This specimen belongs to a study of T cell changes during pregnancy in multiple sclerosis. The V end was cut by 6 bases, the J end by 7 bases, with 22 bases between. Per germline, CDR1 SGHDT and CDR2 YYEEEE. This CDR3 comprises 16 residues. This TCR was recovered from a female donor in good health, enrolled as a control in a pregnancy study. This chain uses TRBV5-6 with TRBJ2-2, with D possibly TRBD1 on 6 matching bases. The sample consisted of peripheral blood, taken after pregnancy. The CDR3 loop reads CASIFRTTGVNGELFF. The CDR3 bases are TGTGCCAGCATCTTCCGGACGACAGGAGTTAACGGGGAGCTGTTTTTT.